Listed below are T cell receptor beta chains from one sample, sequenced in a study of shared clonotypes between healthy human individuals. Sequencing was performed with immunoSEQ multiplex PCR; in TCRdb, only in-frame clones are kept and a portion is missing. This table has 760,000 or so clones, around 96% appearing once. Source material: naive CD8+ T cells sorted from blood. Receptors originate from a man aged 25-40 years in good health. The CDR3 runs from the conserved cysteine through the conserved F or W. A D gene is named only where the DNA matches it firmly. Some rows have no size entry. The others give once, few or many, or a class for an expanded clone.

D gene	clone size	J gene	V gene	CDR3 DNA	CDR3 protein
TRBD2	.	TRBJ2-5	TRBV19	TGTGCCAGTAGACTAGCGGGAGAGACCCAGTACTTC	CASRLAGETQYF
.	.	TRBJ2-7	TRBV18	TGTGCCAGCTCACCTAGCGGCTTGGGAGCTTACGAGCAGTACTTC	CASSPSGLGAYEQYF
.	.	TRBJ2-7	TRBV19	TGTGCCAGTAGTATAGCCGAGTCCTACGAGCAGTACTTC	CASSIAESYEQYF
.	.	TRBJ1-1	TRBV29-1	TGCAGCGTGACACCTATGAACACTGAAGCTTTCTTT	CSVTPMNTEAFF
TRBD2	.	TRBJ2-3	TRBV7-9	TGTGCCAGCAGGGCAGCGGGAGGTAGAGATACGCAGTATTTT	CASRAAGGRDTQYF
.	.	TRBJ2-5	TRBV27	TGTGCCAGCCTACCTACTACAGGCCCAATTCAAGAGACCCAGTACTTC	CASLPTTGPIQETQYF
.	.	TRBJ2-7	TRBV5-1	TGCGCCAGCAGCCAGACAGACCCTACCTACGAGCAGTACTTC	CASSQTDPTYEQYF
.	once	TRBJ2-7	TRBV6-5	TGTGCCAGCAGTTCCCCGGTCAGGGTTCCCTACGAGCAGTACTTC	CASSSPVRVPYEQYF
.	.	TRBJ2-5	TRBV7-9	TGTGCCAGCGGGGGGCGGGCGCGGCAAGAGACCCAGTACTTC	CASGGRARQETQYF
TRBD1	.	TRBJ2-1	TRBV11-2	TGTGCCAGCAGCCTAACAACAGGGGATGAGCAGTTCTTC	CASSLTTGDEQFF
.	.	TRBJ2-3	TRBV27	TGTGCCAGCAGTTTTGTTAGACACACAGATACGCAGTATTTT	CASSFVRHTDTQYF
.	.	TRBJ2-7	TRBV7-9	TGTGCCAGCAGCCCGGAGTCATCCAACGAGCAGTACTTC	CASSPESSNEQYF
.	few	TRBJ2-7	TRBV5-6	TGTGCCAGCAGCTTGGGGGACACCCGTTACGAGCAGTACTTC	CASSLGDTRYEQYF
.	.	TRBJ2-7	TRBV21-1	TGTGCCAGCAGAGGGCGATGGGGCGAGCAGTACTTC	CASRGRWGEQYF